The 19 T cell receptor beta chains given below trace back to one sample, sequenced in a study of T cell changes during pregnancy in multiple sclerosis. Sequenced by immunoSEQ multiplex PCR; TCRdb stores in-frame clones only, minus some. The sample carries about 93,000 clones, 92% recorded once. The sequencing used peripheral blood, collected after pregnancy. The receptors here all came from a female donor with multiple sclerosis, enrolled in a pregnancy study.

The V gene is TRBV27, the J gene TRBJ1-1; D unresolved. The V end was cut by 6 bases, the J end by 2 bases, with 13 bases between. CDR1 and CDR2 (germline): MNHEY, SMNVEV (reference sequence). The CDR3 spans 14 residues. CDR3 in amino acids: CASRRESFNTEAFF. The CDR3 DNA is TGTGCCAGCAGGCGAGAGTCCTTTAACACTGAAGCTTTCTTT.

This chain joins TRBV18 and TRBJ2-7; D is uncertain. The CDR3 runs 16 residues. The V end was cut by 0 bases, the J end by 5 bases, with 17 bases between. Germline CDR1 is KGHSH and CDR2 is LQKENI. The CDR3 here is CASSPPSSGNLHEQYF. CDR3 coding DNA: TGTGCCAGCTCACCACCCTCGTCAGGAAATCTCCACGAGCAGTACTTC. Drawing the rest from reference TRBV18 and TRBJ2-7, the complete variable domain is NAGVMQNPRHLVRRRGQEARLRCSPMKGHSHVYWYRQLPEEGLKFMVYLQKENIIDESGMPKERFSAEFPKEGPSILRIQQVVRGDSAAYFCASSPPSSGNLHEQYFGPGTRLTVT.

The rearrangement joins TRBV7-2 to TRBJ2-7; no clear D gene. Germline lookup yields CDR1 SGHTA and CDR2 FQGNSA. V dropped 1 base and J dropped 1 base, with 11 bases sitting between them. The CDR3 runs to 15 residues. CDR3 in DNA: TGTGCCAGCAGCTTAGATCCAGGTAGATCCTACGAGCAGTACTTC. Protein sequence: CASSLDPGRSYEQYF.

The V call is TRBV11-2, the J call TRBJ2-1; D is undetermined. The germline V gene encodes CDR1 SGHAT and CDR2 FQNNGV. This CDR3 spans 12 amino acids. Trimming stripped 5 bases from V and 10 bases from J, with 12 bases between. The CDR3: CASSVVAGEQFF. CDR3 sequence (DNA): TGTGCCAGCAGCGTGGTAGCCGGGGAGCAGTTCTTC.

The chain recombines TRBV18 with TRBJ2-4; TRBD1 might be the D (6 bases). Deletions cut 5 bases from V and 1 base from J, with 12 bases between. The CDR3 extends over 15 amino acids. The germline V gene has CDR1 KGHSH and CDR2 LQKENI. CDR3 region: CASSVQGLAKNIQYF. The CDR3 region has the DNA TGTGCCAGCTCAGTACAGGGTCTGGCCAAAAACATTCAGTACTTC.

This chain connects TRBV11-2 to TRBJ1-1; 9 bases map to TRBD1. CDR1 is SGHAT, CDR2 FQNNGV, per germline. The CDR3 has 16 residues. V was pared by 3 bases and J by 0 bases, with 5 bases of the junction left unmatched. The CDR3 protein is CASSLGTGRMNTEAFF. DNA of the CDR3: TGTGCCAGCAGCTTGGGGACAGGGCGTATGAACACTGAAGCTTTCTTT.

The V and J genes are TRBV9 and TRBJ2-1, with D possibly TRBD2 on 7 matching bases. Germline V CDR1 and CDR2: SGDLS, YYNGEE. The CDR3 contains 16 residues. Trimming stripped 0 bases from V and 6 bases from J, with 16 bases between. The CDR3: CASSVVGGGPVNEQFF. Written as DNA, the CDR3 is TGTGCCAGCAGCGTAGTAGGGGGGGGGCCAGTCAATGAGCAGTTCTTC. The complete variable domain, with remaining parts taken from reference TRBV9 and TRBJ2-1, reads DSGVTQTPKHLITATGQRVTLRCSPRSGDLSVYWYQQSLDQGLQFLIQYYNGEERAKGNILERFSAQQFPDLHSELNLSSLELGDSALYFCASSVVGGGPVNEQFFGPGTRLTVL.

This chain's CDR3 is CAISEPTGGLENTEAFF. The DNA of the CDR3 is TGTGCCATCAGTGAGCCTACAGGGGGCTTGGAGAACACTGAAGCTTTCTTT. This chain links TRBV10-3 with TRBJ1-1; TRBD1 agrees at 9 bases. CDR1 and CDR2 from the germline V gene are ENHRY and SYGVKD. The CDR3 is made up of 17 amino acids. V dropped 2 bases and J dropped 1; count of bases not matched to a gene: 8.

The chain combines TRBV21-1 with TRBJ1-1. TRBV21-1 is tagged as a pseudogene. This CDR3 contains 13 residues. The DNA of the CDR3 is TGTGCCAGCAGCAAAGAGTGGAGGGGAGAGGCTTTCTTT. As protein: CASSKEWRGEAFF.

By sample share, this clone is medium-sized. The CDR3 loop reads CSVDSLTGTEYTEAFF. The CDR3 bases are TGCAGCGTTGACTCCTTGACCGGGACAGAGTATACTGAAGCTTTCTTT. The rearrangement uses TRBV29-1 and TRBJ1-1, with 7 nucleotides matching TRBD1. Germline V gives CDR1 SQVTM, CDR2 ANQGSEA. The CDR3 contains 16 residues. V shed 3 bases and J 5 bases; nucleotides not matched to a gene: 15.

Of note for this clone: The junction does not match germline at one end; this may be a read error. This chain connects TRBV19 to TRBJ2-7; 8 bases map to TRBD1. In germline, CDR1 is LNHDA, CDR2 SQIVND (reference sequence). CDR3 length equals 13 residues. For the CDR3, the DNA is TGTGCCAGTAGTATAGGATTGACAGGGGATAGGCACTTC. Translation: CASSIGLTGDRHF.

This clone was recorded only once. V gene TRBV18 combines with J gene TRBJ1-2; no reliable D call. The germline V gene has CDR1 KGHSH and CDR2 LQKENI. This CDR3 is 13 amino acids long. Between the trimmed V and J ends, which lost 2 bases and 4 bases, there was a span of 8 bases. The CDR3 DNA reads TGTGCCAGCTCACCAGGAGGCCGCTATGGCTACACCTTC. Its translation is CASSPGGRYGYTF.

The chain links TRBV11-2 to TRBJ2-7; D might be TRBD2 (6 bases). V shed 5 bases and J shed 5 bases, with 16 bases lying between them. The CDR3 totals 14 residues. The germline gives CDR1 SGHAT, CDR2 FQNNGV. The CDR3 sequence is CASSLQLGGDEQYF. Here the CDR3 DNA reads TGTGCCAGCAGCCTACAGTTGGGGGGTGACGAGCAGTACTTC.

The rearrangement uses TRBV5-1 and TRBJ2-1, with TRBD2 identical over 8 bases. Germline assignment: CDR1 SGHRS and CDR2 YFSETQ. The V gene end was trimmed by 4 bases and the J gene end by 4 bases; junction bases not matched to a gene: 7. This CDR3 has 15 residues. The CDR3 DNA follows: TGCGCCAGCAGCCTGACGGGAGGGCCATACAATGAGCAGTTCTTC. Its protein is CASSLTGGPYNEQFF.

The chain's CDR3 is CASRQGPVEAFF. As DNA, the CDR3 is TGTGCCAGCAGACAGGGACCGGTTGAAGCTTTCTTT. The chain is built from TRBV6-6 and TRBJ1-1; the D gene is possibly TRBD1 (6 bases). CDR1 MNHNY and CDR2 SVGAGI come from the germline V gene (reference sequence). This CDR3 is 12 amino acids long. Between the trimmed V and J ends, which lost 6 bases and 7 bases, there was a span of 12 bases.

The genes are TRBV7-6 and TRBJ2-3; no definite D call. The CDR3 is 15 amino acids. Germline V gene lookup returns CDR1 SGHVS and CDR2 FNYEAQ. Trimming removed 4 bases from V and 1 base from J, with 12 bases in between. CDR3 region: CASSSSNRGTDTQYF. CDR3 bases: TGTGCCAGCAGCTCCTCTAATCGGGGCACAGATACGCAGTATTTT.

Turning to this clone: Other DNA sequences in this specimen translate into the identical CDR3. The chain carries TRBV6-5 and TRBJ1-4; weak D call: TRBD1 (6 bases). The V end lost 3 bases, the J end lost 5 bases, and 7 bases lay between the germline ends. This CDR3 is 13 amino acids long. Germline V lookup: CDR1 MNHEY, CDR2 SVGAGI. The CDR3: CASSYRGNEKLFF. The DNA for the CDR3 is TGTGCCAGCAGTTATAGGGGGAATGAAAAACTGTTTTTT.

The V and J genes are TRBV7-2 and TRBJ1-2; TRBD1 matches at 7 bases. This CDR3 has 15 amino acids. CDR1 and CDR2 from the germline V gene are SGHTA and FQGNSA. With V trimmed by 5 bases and J by 4 bases, 10 bases remained unmatched. CDR3 DNA sequence: TGTGCCAGCAGCACACGAACAGGGGACCTCTATGGCTACACCTTC. It is translated as CASSTRTGDLYGYTF.

CDR3 in amino acids: CASSQTGLVSTDTQYF. The CDR3 DNA follows: TGCGCCAGCAGCCAGACAGGGTTGGTGAGCACAGATACGCAGTATTTT. The chain couples TRBV4-3 to TRBJ2-3; TRBD1 matches at 7 bases. The trim removed 3 bases at V and 0 bases at J, leaving 6 bases unmatched. Germline loops: CDR1 LGHNA, CDR2 YSLEER. This CDR3 contains 16 residues.